Each of the 10 T cell receptor beta chains below was sequenced from the same sample in a study of CD8+ T cells in alopecia areata. Specified treatment: oral pan-JAK inhibitor, 5-10 mg twice daily. Sequencing relied on a cDNA template that was reverse transcribed from extracted RNA. Clones were read by immunoSEQ multiplex PCR, and TCRdb kept only the in-frame ones, dropping some. The repertoire holds roughly 100,000 clones, with 70% to 90% as singletons. Specimen: CD8+ T cells sorted from blood, collected at roughly week 30, from a patient treated with tofacitinib. These receptors originate from a human donor with alopecia areata.

The J gene is TRBJ1-1, the V gene TRBV7-9; D remains ambiguous. The CDR3 is 10 amino acids. The V gene's germline CDR1 is SEHNR and CDR2 FQNEAQ (reference sequence). Trimming removed 5 bases from V and 5 bases from J, with 3 bases in between. For the CDR3, the DNA is TGTGCCAGCAGCCAGACTGAAGCTTTCTTT. Translated, it gives CASSQTEAFF.

The rearrangement uses TRBV5-1 and TRBJ1-6; 9 bases align to TRBD1. The CDR3 contains 17 residues. With 3 bases clipped from V and 0 bases from J, the junction kept 4 bases outside the gene matches. Germline V lookup: CDR1 SGHRS, CDR2 YFSETQ. This CDR3 reads CASSYRGPSSYNSPLHF. CDR3 sequence (DNA): TGCGCCAGCAGCTACAGGGGGCCGAGCTCCTATAATTCACCCCTCCACTTT.

This chain joins TRBV10-3 and TRBJ2-3; 8 bases are shared with TRBD2. V shed 11 bases, J shed 8 bases, and the junction held 6 bases outside the gene matches. Per germline, CDR1 ENHRY and CDR2 SYGVKD. The CDR3 is 11 residues long. CDR3 nucleotides: TGTGCCGCCGGGAGGGCCGGTACGCAGTATTTT. It codes for CAAGRAGTQYF.

The chain recombines TRBV5-1 with TRBJ2-1, with D possibly matching TRBD2 (7 bases). This CDR3 has 14 amino acids. Germline V lookup: CDR1 SGHRS, CDR2 YFSETQ. The V gene lost 2 bases and the J gene lost 5 bases, with 11 bases spanning the gap. The CDR3 DNA reads TGCGCCAGCAGCTTCGGGGGGCGAAACAATGAGCAGTTCTTC. Residues: CASSFGGRNNEQFF.

The chain combines TRBV13 with TRBJ2-7, with D maybe TRBD1 (6 bases). Deletions cut 4 bases from V and 3 bases from J, with 13 bases between. Germline V lookup: CDR1 PRHDT, CDR2 FYEKMQ (reference sequence). The length of the CDR3 is 14 residues. CDR3 coding DNA: TGTGCCAGCAGCTCCGAGGTGGACAGCTACGAGCAGTACTTC. This translates into CASSSEVDSYEQYF. The full variable domain, rest sourced from reference TRBV13 and TRBJ2-7, is AAGVIQSPRHLIKEKRETATLKCYPIPRHDTVYWYQQGPGQDPQFLISFYEKMQSDKGSIPDRFSAQQFSDYHSELNMSSLELGDSALYFCASSSEVDSYEQYFGPGTRLTVT.

The chain combines TRBV9 with TRBJ2-1, with D unclear. Trimming cost V 3 bases and J 2 bases, with 12 bases left between them. The length of the CDR3 is 15 residues. CDR1 and CDR2 (germline): SGDLS, YYNGEE. The CDR3: CASSGVRSPYNEQFF. Here the CDR3 DNA reads TGTGCCAGCAGCGGAGTCCGGAGCCCCTACAATGAGCAGTTCTTC.

The J gene is TRBJ2-1, the V gene TRBV5-4; D is uncertain. Germline V gives CDR1 SGHNT, CDR2 YYREEE (reference sequence). Trimming stripped 4 bases from V and 6 bases from J, with 8 bases between. CDR3 length equals 12 residues. CDR3 amino acids: CASSVRFNEQFF. For the CDR3, the DNA is TGTGCCAGCAGCGTCCGGTTCAATGAGCAGTTCTTC.

CDR3 loop: CASSRGTSGGPGNIQYF. The CDR3 DNA reads TGTGCCAGCAGCCGCGGGACTAGCGGGGGGCCAGGAAACATTCAGTACTTC. The rearrangement uses TRBV7-8 and TRBJ2-4; 15 nucleotides agree with TRBD2. Germline assignment: CDR1 SGHVS and CDR2 FQNEAQ. Trimming at V came to 5 bases and at J to 6 bases, leaving 8 bases not matched to a gene. This CDR3 spans 17 amino acids.

Concerning this clone: One junction end does not reproduce the germline sequence, and a read error may be involved. The CDR3 loop reads CASSLSTGMDEQFF. The DNA of the CDR3 is TGTGCTAGCAGCTTAAGTACAGGGATGGATGAGCAGTTCTTC. The rearrangement uses TRBV7-7 and TRBJ2-1, with D possibly being TRBD1 (6 bases). The V gene's germline CDR1 is SSHAT and CDR2 FNYEAQ (reference sequence). The CDR3 totals 14 residues.

This chain uses TRBV6-4 with TRBJ2-7; D might be TRBD1 or TRBD2, each matching 5 bases. The CDR3 has 11 amino acids. CDR1 and CDR2 from the germline V gene are MRHNA and SNTAGT. V gave up 6 bases and J gave up 5 bases, with 8 bases separating them. The CDR3 protein is CASRGDHEQYF. The CDR3 DNA sequence: TGTGCCAGCAGAGGGGACCACGAGCAGTACTTC.